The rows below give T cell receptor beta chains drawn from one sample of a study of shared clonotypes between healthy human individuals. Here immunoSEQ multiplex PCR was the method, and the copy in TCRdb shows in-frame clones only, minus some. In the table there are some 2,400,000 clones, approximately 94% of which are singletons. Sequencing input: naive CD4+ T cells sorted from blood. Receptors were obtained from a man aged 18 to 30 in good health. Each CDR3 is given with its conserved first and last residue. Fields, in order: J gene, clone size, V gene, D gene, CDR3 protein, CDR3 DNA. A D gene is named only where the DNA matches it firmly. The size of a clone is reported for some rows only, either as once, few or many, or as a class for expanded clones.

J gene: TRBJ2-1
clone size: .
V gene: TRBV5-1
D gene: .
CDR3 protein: CASSRTPLRDNEQFF
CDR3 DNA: TGCGCCAGCAGCCGGACGCCGCTGCGGGACAATGAGCAGTTCTTC

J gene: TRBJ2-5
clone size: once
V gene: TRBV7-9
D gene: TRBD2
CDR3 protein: CASSPILAGVQETQYF
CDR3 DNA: TGTGCCAGCAGCCCTATACTAGCGGGGGTACAGGAGACCCAGTACTTC

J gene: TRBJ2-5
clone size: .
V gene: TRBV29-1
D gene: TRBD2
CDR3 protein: CSVGTSGGAEETQYF
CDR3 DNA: TGCAGCGTAGGGACTAGCGGGGGGGCCGAGGAGACCCAGTACTTC

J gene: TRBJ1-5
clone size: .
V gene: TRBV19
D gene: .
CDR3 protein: CARKRGSGYSNQPQHF
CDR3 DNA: TGTGCCAGAAAAAGGGGTTCGGGGTATAGCAATCAGCCCCAGCATTTT

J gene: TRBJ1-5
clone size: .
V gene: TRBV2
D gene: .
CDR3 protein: CASSPGLGNQPQHF
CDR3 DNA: TGTGCCAGCAGTCCGGGACTCGGGAATCAGCCCCAGCATTTT

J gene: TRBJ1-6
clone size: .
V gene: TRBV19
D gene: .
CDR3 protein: CASSPPRGYNSPLHF
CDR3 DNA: TGTGCCAGTAGTCCCCCACGGGGCTATAATTCACCCCTCCACTTT

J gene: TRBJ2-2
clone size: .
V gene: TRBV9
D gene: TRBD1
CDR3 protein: CASSLSDRGPTGELFF
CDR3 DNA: TGTGCCAGCAGCTTGTCGGACAGGGGGCCCACCGGGGAGCTGTTTTTT

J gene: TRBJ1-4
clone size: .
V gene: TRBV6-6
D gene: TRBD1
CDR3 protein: CASSQGAGANEKLFF
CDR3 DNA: TGTGCCAGCAGCCAGGGGGCTGGGGCTAATGAAAAACTGTTTTTT

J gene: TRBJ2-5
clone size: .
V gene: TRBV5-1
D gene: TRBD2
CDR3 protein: CASSLGLAGNPQETQYF
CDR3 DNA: TGCGCCAGCAGTCTTGGACTAGCGGGTAACCCCCAAGAGACCCAGTACTTC

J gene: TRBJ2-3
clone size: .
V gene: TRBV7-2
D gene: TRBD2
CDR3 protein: CASSLVLAGGADTQYF
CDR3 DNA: TGTGCCAGCAGCTTAGTCCTAGCGGGAGGAGCAGATACGCAGTATTTT

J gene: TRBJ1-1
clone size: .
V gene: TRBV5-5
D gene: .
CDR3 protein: CASSLSFQGHPEAFF
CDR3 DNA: TGTGCCAGCAGCTTGAGTTTTCAGGGCCACCCTGAAGCTTTCTTT

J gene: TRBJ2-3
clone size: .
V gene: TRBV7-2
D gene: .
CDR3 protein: CASSPWTNTDTQYF
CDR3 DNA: TGTGCCAGCAGCCCCTGGACTAACACAGATACGCAGTATTTT

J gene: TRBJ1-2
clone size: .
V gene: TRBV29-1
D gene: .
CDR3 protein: CSVDRGPHYGYTF
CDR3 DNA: TGCAGCGTTGACAGGGGCCCACACTATGGCTACACCTTC

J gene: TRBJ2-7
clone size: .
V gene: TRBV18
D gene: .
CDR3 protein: CASSPRLPEQYF
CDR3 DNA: TGTGCCAGCTCACCAAGGCTCCCCGAGCAGTACTTC

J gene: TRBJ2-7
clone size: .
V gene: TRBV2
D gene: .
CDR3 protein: CASSEDGSPSYEQYF
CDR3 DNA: TGTGCCAGCAGTGAAGACGGCAGTCCGAGCTACGAGCAGTACTTC

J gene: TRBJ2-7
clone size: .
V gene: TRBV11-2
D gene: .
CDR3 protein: CASSLDRTLLYYEQYF
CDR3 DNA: TGTGCCAGCAGCTTAGATAGGACCCTACTATACTACGAGCAGTACTTC

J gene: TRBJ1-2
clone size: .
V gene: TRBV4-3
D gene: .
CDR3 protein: CASSQDSAANYGYTF
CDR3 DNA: TGCGCCAGCAGCCAAGATTCAGCAGCAAACTATGGCTACACCTTC

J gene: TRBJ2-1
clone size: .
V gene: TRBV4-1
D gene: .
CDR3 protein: CASSHGGPSSYNEQFF
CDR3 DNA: TGCGCCAGCAGCCATGGGGGCCCTAGCTCCTACAATGAGCAGTTCTTC

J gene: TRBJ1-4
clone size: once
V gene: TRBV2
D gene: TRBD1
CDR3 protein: CASSDPGQRNEKLFF
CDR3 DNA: TGTGCCAGCAGCGACCCGGGACAGCGAAATGAAAAACTGTTTTTT

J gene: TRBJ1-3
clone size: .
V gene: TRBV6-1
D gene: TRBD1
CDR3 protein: CASSVDRGSGNTIYF
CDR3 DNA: TGTGCCAGCAGCGTGGACAGGGGTTCAGGAAACACCATATATTTT

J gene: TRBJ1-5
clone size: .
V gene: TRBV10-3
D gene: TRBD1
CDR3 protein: CASSEMVTGGNNQPQHF
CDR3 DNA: TGTGCCAGCAGTGAAATGGTTACAGGGGGTAACAATCAGCCCCAGCATTTT

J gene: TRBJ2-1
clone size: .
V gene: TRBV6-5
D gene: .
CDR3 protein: CASSYSTGAYNEQFF
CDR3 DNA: TGTGCCAGCAGTTACTCCACCGGGGCTTACAATGAGCAGTTCTTC

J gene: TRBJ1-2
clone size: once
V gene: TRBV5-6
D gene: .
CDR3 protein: CASSLGDRAYGYTF
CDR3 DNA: TGTGCCAGCAGCTTGGGGGATAGGGCCTATGGCTACACCTTC

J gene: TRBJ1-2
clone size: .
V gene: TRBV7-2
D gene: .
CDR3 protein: CASSQGGLKRSYGYTF
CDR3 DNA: TGTGCCAGCAGCCAAGGCGGACTGAAGCGTAGCTATGGCTACACCTTC

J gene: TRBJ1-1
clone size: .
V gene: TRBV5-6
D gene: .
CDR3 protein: CASSLGGFEAFF
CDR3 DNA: TGTGCCAGCAGCTTGGGAGGGTTTGAAGCTTTCTTT

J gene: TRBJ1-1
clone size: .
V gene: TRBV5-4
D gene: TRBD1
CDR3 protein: CASSPANRGVTEAFF
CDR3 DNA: TGTGCCAGCAGCCCAGCAAACAGGGGGGTCACTGAAGCTTTCTTT

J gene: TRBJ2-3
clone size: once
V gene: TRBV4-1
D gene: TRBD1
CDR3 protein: CASTPRDRGQDTQYF
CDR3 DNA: TGCGCCAGCACCCCCCGTGACAGGGGGCAAGATACGCAGTATTTT

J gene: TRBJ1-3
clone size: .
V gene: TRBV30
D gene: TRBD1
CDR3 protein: CAWSARQGLTGNTIYF
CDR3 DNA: TGTGCCTGGAGTGCGAGACAGGGGCTAACTGGAAACACCATATATTTT

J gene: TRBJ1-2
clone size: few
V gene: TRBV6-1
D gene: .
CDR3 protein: CASSQGGDVYGYTF
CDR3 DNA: TGTGCCAGCAGCCAAGGAGGAGACGTCTATGGCTACACCTTC

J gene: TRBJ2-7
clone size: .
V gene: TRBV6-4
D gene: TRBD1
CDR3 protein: CARSLRDSRSYEQYF
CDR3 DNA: TGTGCCAGAAGTCTTCGGGACAGCCGCTCCTACGAGCAGTACTTC

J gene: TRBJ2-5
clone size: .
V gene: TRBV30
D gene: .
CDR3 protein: CAWSGAGEQYF
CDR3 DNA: TGTGCCTGGAGTGGGGCAGGGGAGCAGTACTTC

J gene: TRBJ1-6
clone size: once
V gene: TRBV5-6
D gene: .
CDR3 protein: CASSRGDVNSPLHF
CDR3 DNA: TGTGCCAGCAGCCGAGGAGATGTTAATTCACCCCTCCACTTT

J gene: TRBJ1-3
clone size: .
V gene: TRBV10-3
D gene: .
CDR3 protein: CAISVDSSGNTIYF
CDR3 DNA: TGTGCCATCAGTGTGGACAGCTCTGGAAACACCATATATTTT

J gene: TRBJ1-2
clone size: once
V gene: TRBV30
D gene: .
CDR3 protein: CAWSALRSPRTGNGYTF
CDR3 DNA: TGTGCCTGGAGCGCCCTAAGGTCGCCACGCACAGGGAATGGCTACACCTTC

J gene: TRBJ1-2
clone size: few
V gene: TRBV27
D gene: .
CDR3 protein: CASSPQIGSSYGYTF
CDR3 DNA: TGTGCCAGCAGTCCACAAATTGGGAGTTCCTATGGCTACACCTTC

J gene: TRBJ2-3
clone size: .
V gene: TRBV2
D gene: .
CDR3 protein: CASTPQLASGNTQYF
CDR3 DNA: TGTGCCAGCACCCCCCAGTTGGCGTCGGGGAATACGCAGTATTTT

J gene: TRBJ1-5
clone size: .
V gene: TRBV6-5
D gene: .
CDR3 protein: CASSYSQVGNQPQHF
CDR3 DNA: TGTGCCAGCAGTTACTCACAGGTTGGCAATCAGCCCCAGCATTTT

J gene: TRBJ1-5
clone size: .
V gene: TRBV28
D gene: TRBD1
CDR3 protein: CASSPMTGVSNQPQHF
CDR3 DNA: TGTGCCAGCAGTCCCATGACAGGGGTTAGCAATCAGCCCCAGCATTTT

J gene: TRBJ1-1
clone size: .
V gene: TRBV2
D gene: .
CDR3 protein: CASSEVFSADTEAFF
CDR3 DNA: TGTGCCAGCAGCGAGGTATTTTCGGCGGACACTGAAGCTTTCTTT

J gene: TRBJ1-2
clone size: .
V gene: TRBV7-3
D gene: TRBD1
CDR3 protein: CASSFWDREGYTF
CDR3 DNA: TGTGCCAGCAGCTTCTGGGACAGGGAGGGCTACACCTTC

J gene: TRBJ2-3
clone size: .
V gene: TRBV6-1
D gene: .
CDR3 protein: CASIELRGGTDTQYF
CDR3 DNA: TGTGCCAGCATCGAACTGCGGGGTGGCACAGATACGCAGTATTTT

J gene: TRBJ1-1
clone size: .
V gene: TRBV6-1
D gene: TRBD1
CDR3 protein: CASSFRTGVNTEAFF
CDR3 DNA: TGTGCCAGCAGTTTTCGGACAGGCGTGAACACTGAAGCTTTCTTT

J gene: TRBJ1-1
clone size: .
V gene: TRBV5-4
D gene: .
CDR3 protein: CASSLEGGKGTEAFF
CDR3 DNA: TGTGCCAGCAGCTTGGAGGGAGGAAAGGGCACTGAAGCTTTCTTT

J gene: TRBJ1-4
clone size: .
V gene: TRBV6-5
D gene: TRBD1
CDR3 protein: CASSPGQGIEKLFF
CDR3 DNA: TGTGCCAGCAGTCCGGGACAGGGGATTGAAAAACTGTTTTTT

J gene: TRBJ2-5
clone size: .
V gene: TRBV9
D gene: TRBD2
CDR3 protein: CASSVSGGGLETQYF
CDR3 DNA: TGTGCCAGCAGCGTAAGCGGGGGCGGGTTAGAGACCCAGTACTTC